This passage covers 24 T cell receptor beta chains from one sample sequenced in a study of beta chain features in type 1 diabetes. Expressed TCRB transcripts were sequenced because the isolated RNA had all been reverse transcribed beforehand. The protocol was immunoSEQ multiplex PCR, while the TCRdb copy is restricted to in-frame clones and leaves out a portion. This table has around 500,000 clones, about 10% appearing once. Sequenced sample: naive CD4+ T cells from blood. These receptors were collected from a woman aged 18-30 years in good health.

The chain joins TRBV7-8 to TRBJ2-1, with 8 bases lining up with TRBD1. This CDR3 is 14 amino acids long. With 2 bases clipped from V and 7 bases from J, the junction kept 4 bases outside the gene matches. Germline-derived CDR1 and CDR2 are SGHVS and FQNEAQ. This CDR3 reads CASSLRRQGNEQFF. The CDR3 DNA is TGTGCCAGCAGCTTAAGGAGACAGGGGAATGAGCAGTTCTTC.

This clone was counted between two and nine times. The J gene is TRBJ2-2, the V gene TRBV5-1, with 7 bases identical to TRBD2. The V gene end was trimmed by 1 base and the J gene end by 3 bases; junction bases not matched to a gene: 3. CDR1 SGHRS and CDR2 YFSETQ come from the germline V gene. CDR3 length equals 15 residues. For the CDR3, the DNA is TGCGCCAGCAGCTTGCTAGCGGATTACACCGGGGAGCTGTTTTTT. Translated: CASSLLADYTGELFF.

The CDR3 region has the DNA TGTGCCAGCAAGGGACAGGGGACCTACGAGCAGTACGTC. Its protein product is CASKGQGTYEQYV. V gene TRBV2 combines with J gene TRBJ2-7; TRBD1 matches at 10 bases. The trim removed 7 bases at V and 2 bases at J, leaving 2 bases unmatched. Germline CDR1 is SNHLY and CDR2 is FYNNEI. This CDR3 has 13 residues.

Many counts were recorded for this clone. This chain connects TRBV29-1 to TRBJ2-7; 7 bases fit TRBD1. J gave up 5 bases and V 7 bases, and 5 bases lay outside the gene matches. CDR3 length equals 11 residues. Germline values: CDR1 SQVTM, CDR2 ANQGSEA. CDR3 sequence (DNA): TGCAGCGCCCGGACAGGCCACGAGCAGTACTTC. Protein: CSARTGHEQYF.

With regard to this clone: Other DNA sequences from this sample encode an identical CDR3 as well. The genes are TRBV5-1 and TRBJ2-3; tentatively, D is TRBD2 (5 bases). Trimming took 4 bases from V and 2 from J, leaving 8 bases between them. The germline gives CDR1 SGHRS, CDR2 YFSETQ. This CDR3 region has 13 residues. CDR3 nucleotides: TGCGCCAGCAGCAGGACTGTCACAGATACGCAGTATTTT. It yields the protein CASSRTVTDTQYF.

The gene calls are TRBV2 and TRBJ1-4, with unresolved D. In germline, CDR1 is SNHLY, CDR2 FYNNEI. V lost 4 bases and J lost 0, with 6 bases in between. This CDR3 comprises 14 residues. The CDR3 DNA reads TGTGCCAGCAGTGTCAGTTCAACTAATGAAAAACTGTTTTTT. As protein: CASSVSSTNEKLFF.

V usage is TRBV7-2 and J usage is TRBJ2-4, with 8 bases identical to TRBD1. V lost 1 base and J lost 7; bases outside the gene matches: 9. The CDR3 contains 16 residues. CDR1 is SGHTA, CDR2 FQGNSA, per germline. The CDR3 reads CASSLVRGHERNIQYF. The CDR3 coding sequence is TGTGCCAGCAGCTTAGTCAGGGGGCACGAACGTAACATTCAGTACTTC.

This clone has only a few counts. The gene calls are TRBV5-1 and TRBJ1-4; a weak D match, TRBD1 (6 bases). Germline CDR1 reads SGHRS; CDR2 reads YFSETQ. The CDR3 sequence is 15 residues long. Trimming shortened V by 5 bases and J by 8 bases, and 19 bases separated the two germline ends. This chain's CDR3 is CASSTQQGPGEKLFF. The CDR3 nucleotides read TGCGCCAGCAGTACACAACAGGGCCCGGGGGAAAAACTGTTTTTT. Filled out from reference TRBV5-1 and TRBJ1-4, the complete variable domain reads KAGVTQTPRYLIKTRGQQVTLSCSPISGHRSVSWYQQTPGQGLQFLFEYFSETQRNKGNFPGRFSGRQFSNSRSEMNVSTLELGDSALYLCASSTQQGPGEKLFFGSGTQLSVL.

In this sample, this clone turned up a few times. The J gene is TRBJ2-7, the V gene TRBV29-1; D possibly corresponds to TRBD2 (5 bases). Per germline, CDR1 SQVTM and CDR2 ANQGSEA. The V end lost 4 bases, the J end lost 1 base, and 11 bases lay between the germline ends. The CDR3 length is 13 residues. The CDR3 sequence: CSVAKGESYEQYF. The CDR3 coding sequence is TGCAGCGTTGCAAAGGGAGAGTCCTACGAGCAGTACTTC.

This clone turned up a few times. The gene calls are TRBV2 and TRBJ1-1; D gene uncertain. Germline CDR1 SNHLY, CDR2 FYNNEI. The ends were cut back, 6 bases at V and 4 bases at J, with 15 bases in the middle. The CDR3 covers 14 residues. As DNA, the CDR3 is TGTGCCAGCAGCGAGAGTAGCCTCCTCACTGAAGCTTTCTTT. This translates into CASSESSLLTEAFF.

In its sample, this clone was seen a few times. V is TRBV30 and J is TRBJ2-7; the match to TRBD2 covers 11 bases. The CDR3 runs 14 residues. Unmatched junction bases numbered 5, after V lost 4 bases and J lost 3 bases. CDR1 and CDR2 from the germline V gene are GTSNPN and SVGIG (reference sequence). CDR3 coding DNA: TGTGCCTGGACCTCGGGACTAGCGGTCTACGAGCAGTACTTC. Its translation is CAWTSGLAVYEQYF.

The table lists this clone with a few counts. The J gene is TRBJ2-6, the V gene TRBV28; D call uncertain. The V end lost 8 bases, the J end lost 4 bases, and 12 bases lay between the germline ends. Germline V lookup: CDR1 MDHEN, CDR2 SYDVKM. CDR3 length equals 14 residues. The CDR3 spells CASHGNPGANVLTF. DNA for the CDR3: TGTGCCAGCCACGGCAATCCGGGGGCCAACGTCCTGACTTTC.

A few counts support this clone. The rearrangement joins TRBV7-2 to TRBJ2-1, with D unclear. The CDR3 is 14 residues long. Looked up from germline, CDR1 is SGHTA and CDR2 is FQGNSA. The V and J ends lost 4 bases and 9 bases respectively, with 16 bases between them. CDR3 coding DNA: TGTGCCAGCAGCTCCTTACTCGCTATTGGTGAGCAGTTCTTC. Protein: CASSSLLAIGEQFF.

V gene TRBV7-9 combines with J gene TRBJ1-1; D gene unclear. Trimming shortened V by 1 base and J by 7 bases, and 4 bases separated the two germline ends. Germline values: CDR1 SEHNR, CDR2 FQNEAQ (reference sequence). The CDR3 length is 11 residues. CDR3 residues: CASSLELEAFF. The CDR3 nucleotides are TGTGCCAGCAGCTTAGAACTTGAAGCTTTCTTT.

This clone was seen more than once but under ten times. The chain links TRBV29-1 to TRBJ1-1, with D perhaps TRBD1 (6 bases). Trimming took off 4 bases at V and 1 base at J, with 13 bases between the two ends. Looked up from germline, CDR1 is SQVTM and CDR2 is ANQGSEA. This CDR3 contains 14 residues. CDR3 region: CSVVGDTPNTEAFF. The DNA of the CDR3 is TGCAGCGTTGTCGGGGACACCCCGAACACTGAAGCTTTCTTT.

The V call is TRBV30, the J call TRBJ2-2; TRBD1 matches at 8 bases. This CDR3 comprises 13 residues. The V gene's germline CDR1 is GTSNPN and CDR2 SVGIG (reference sequence). Unmatched junction bases numbered 2, after V lost 3 bases and J lost 5 bases. The CDR3 coding sequence is TGTGCCTGGAGGTGGGACAGGACCGGGGAGCTGTTTTTT. It yields the protein CAWRWDRTGELFF.

This clone appeared a few times. DNA of the CDR3: TGTGCCAGCAGCTTGTCGCGGGGGGCAGGAGATACGCAGTATTTT. Protein product: CASSLSRGAGDTQYF. V gene TRBV5-4 combines with J gene TRBJ2-3, with 8 bases that match TRBD2. CDR3 length: 15 amino acids. Germline lookup yields CDR1 SGHNT and CDR2 YYREEE (reference sequence). J was trimmed by 5 bases and V by 1 base; bases with no gene match: 6. The full variable domain, with the rest looked up from reference TRBV5-4 and TRBJ2-3, is ETGVTQSPTHLIKTRGQQVTLRCSSQSGHNTVSWYQQALGQGPQFIFQYYREEENGRGNFPPRFSGLQFPNYSSELNVNALELDDSALYLCASSLSRGAGDTQYFGPGTRLTVL.

This clone showed up just a few times. This chain uses TRBV11-2 with TRBJ2-1, with 9 bases that match TRBD2. The CDR3 extends over 15 amino acids. With V trimmed by 7 bases and J by 4 bases, 8 bases remained unmatched. Germline V gives CDR1 SGHAT, CDR2 FQNNGV. Here the CDR3 reads CASNIAGVPYNEQFF. In DNA, the CDR3 is TGTGCCAGCAACATAGCGGGAGTTCCGTACAATGAGCAGTTCTTC. Drawing the rest from reference TRBV11-2 and TRBJ2-1, the complete variable domain is EAGVAQSPRYKIIEKRQSVAFWCNPISGHATLYWYQQILGQGPKLLIQFQNNGVVDDSQLPKDRFSAERLKGVDSTLKIQPAKLEDSAVYLCASNIAGVPYNEQFFGPGTRLTVL.

This clone has a count of ten or more. The gene calls are TRBV15 and TRBJ2-1; D ambiguous. This CDR3 region has 14 residues. Trimming shortened V by 7 bases and J by 6 bases, and 16 bases separated the two germline ends. The germline CDR1 and CDR2 sequences are LNHNV and YYDKDF (reference sequence). In DNA, the CDR3 is TGTGCCACCAACCCAAACTGGGCGGCCAATGAGCAGTTCTTC. Amino acids: CATNPNWAANEQFF.

This clone was seen more than once but under ten times. The chain employs TRBV30 and TRBJ2-2, with 8 bases that match TRBD1. Germline values: CDR1 GTSNPN, CDR2 SVGIG (reference sequence). This CDR3 is 16 amino acids long. V lost 3 bases, J lost 3 bases, and 9 bases stayed unmatched. The CDR3 loop is CAWRRRQGRYTGELFF. Here the CDR3 DNA reads TGTGCCTGGAGGCGACGACAGGGGAGGTACACCGGGGAGCTGTTTTTT.

The rearrangement joins TRBV28 to TRBJ1-3; TRBD1 might be the D (5 bases). The CDR3 covers 16 residues. Germline lookup yields CDR1 MDHEN and CDR2 SYDVKM. Trimming cost V 4 bases and J 9 bases, with 22 bases left between them. In nucleotides, the CDR3 is TGTGCCAGCAGTTCGCCCCCGGGGACCCAACGCGGCACCATATATTTT. Protein product: CASSSPPGTQRGTIYF.

The chain joins TRBV6-6 to TRBJ1-1, with D uncertain. The CDR3 totals 14 residues. V lost 3 bases, J lost 6 bases, and 14 bases lay in between. Looked up from germline, CDR1 is MNHNY and CDR2 is SVGAGI (reference sequence). The CDR3 loop is CASSYDRLEPEAFF. Here the CDR3 DNA reads TGTGCCAGCAGTTATGACCGTCTAGAACCTGAAGCTTTCTTT.

This clone was recorded a few times. The genes are TRBV9 and TRBJ2-2; unclear D gene. Trimming shortened V by 3 bases and J by 6 bases, and 9 bases separated the two germline ends. Per germline, CDR1 SGDLS and CDR2 YYNGEE. This CDR3 region has 13 residues. The CDR3 is CASSAYTPGELFF. In DNA, the CDR3 is TGTGCCAGCAGCGCGTACACCCCCGGGGAGCTGTTTTTT.

The chain carries TRBV4-1 and TRBJ1-2; a weak D match, TRBD1 (5 bases). V shed 1 base and J shed 1 base, with 13 bases lying between them. This CDR3 region has 16 residues. The germline gives CDR1 MGHRA, CDR2 YSYEKL. CDR3 coding DNA: TGCGCCAGCAGCCAAGGAGACAGTTACTTTAACTATGGCTACACCTTC. Its translation is CASSQGDSYFNYGYTF.